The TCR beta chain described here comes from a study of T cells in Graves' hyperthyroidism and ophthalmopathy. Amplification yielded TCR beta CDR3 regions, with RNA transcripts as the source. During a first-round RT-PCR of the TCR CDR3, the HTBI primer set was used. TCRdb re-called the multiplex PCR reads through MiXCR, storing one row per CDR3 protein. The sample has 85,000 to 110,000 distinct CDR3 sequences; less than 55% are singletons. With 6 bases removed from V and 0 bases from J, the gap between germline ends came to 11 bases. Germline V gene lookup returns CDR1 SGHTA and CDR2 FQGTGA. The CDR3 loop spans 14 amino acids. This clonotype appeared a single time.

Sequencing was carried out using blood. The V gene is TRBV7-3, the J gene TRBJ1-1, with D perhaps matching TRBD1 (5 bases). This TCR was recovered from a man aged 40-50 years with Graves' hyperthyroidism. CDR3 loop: CASRGGRLNTEAFF. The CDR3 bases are TGTGCCAGCAGGGGGGGACGGCTGAACACTGAAGCTTTCTTT.